The 20 T cell receptor beta chains reported below all come from one sample, sequenced in a study of post-analysis software for immune sequencing data. Findings and limits, study-wide: Patients showed TRBV5-6, TRBV5-1 and TRBV20-1 among several TRBV segments more frequent than in controls.

Antigen specificity for these receptors is unknown. Included in the TCR beta cDNA libraries were unique molecular identifiers. From the PCR reads, TCRdb called clonotypes with MiXCR, one entry per CDR3 protein. The top ten hold over 9% of the sample, which has 600,000 to 700,000 distinct CDR3 sequences, 55% to 70% seen once. The specimen sequenced was blood. The receptor set was obtained from a girl aged 2-10 years with multiple sclerosis.

V usage is TRBV7-9 and J usage is TRBJ2-1; possibly TRBD2 for D (6 bases). Germline V gives CDR1 SEHNR, CDR2 FQNEAQ (reference sequence). This CDR3 comprises 16 residues. The ends were cut back, 5 bases at V and 9 bases at J, with 23 bases in the middle. The CDR3 sequence is CASSPGGRGSLTEQFF. The CDR3 DNA reads TGTGCCAGCAGCCCGGGCGGGCGGGGCAGCCTTACTGAGCAGTTCTTC. Together with reference TRBV7-9 and TRBJ2-1, the CDR3 gives the full variable domain: DTGVSQNPRHKITKRGQNVTFRCDPISEHNRLYWYRQTLGQGPEFLTYFQNEAQLEKSRLLSDRFSAERPKGSFSTLEIQRTEQGDSAMYLCASSPGGRGSLTEQFFGPGTRLTVL.

V is TRBV28 and J is TRBJ2-5; 10 positions match TRBD2. The germline V gene has CDR1 MDHEN and CDR2 SYDVKM. J lost 2 bases, V lost 4 bases, and 7 bases had no gene match. The CDR3 has 16 residues. The CDR3 DNA follows: TGTGCCAGCAGTTCTCAAGGACTAGCGGAACAAGAGACCCAGTACTTC. Protein: CASSSQGLAEQETQYF.

This rearrangement joins TRBV12-3 or TRBV12-4 to TRBJ1-5; the D gene is possibly TRBD1 (5 bases). This CDR3 comprises 15 residues. Trimming cost V 4 bases and J 7 bases, with 17 bases left between them. CDR3 region: CASSYARGRYQPQHF. Written as DNA, the CDR3 is TGTGCCAGCAGTTATGCGAGGGGAAGGTACCAGCCCCAGCATTTT.

The chain employs TRBV3-1 and TRBJ1-2, with TRBD1 as a possible D gene (5 bases). CDR1 and CDR2 from the germline V gene are LGHDT and YNNKEL (reference sequence). The V end was cut by 4 bases, the J end by 2 bases, with 17 bases between. This CDR3 has 16 amino acids. DNA for the CDR3: TGTGCCAGCAGCCCTCGAGCCCGGACAATGAACTATGGCTACACCTTC. Translated, it gives CASSPRARTMNYGYTF.

This clonotype was counted only a few times. V usage is TRBV4-1 and J usage is TRBJ2-1; no definite D call. The CDR3 runs to 18 residues. V lost 0 bases and J 0 bases, leaving 15 bases between the germline ends. Germline V CDR1 and CDR2: MGHRA, YSYEKL. CDR3 region: CASSQDLERSSSYNEQFF. The CDR3 region has the DNA TGCGCCAGCAGCCAAGATCTGGAGCGCTCGAGCTCCTACAATGAGCAGTTCTTC.

This clonotype was picked up many times. The gene calls are TRBV29-1 and TRBJ2-1, with D possibly matching TRBD1 (5 bases). The V gene lost 3 bases and the J gene lost 4 bases, with 10 bases spanning the gap. CDR1 is SQVTM and CDR2 is ANQGSEA in the germline V gene. This CDR3 spans 13 amino acids. The CDR3 loop is CSVEGQGYNEQFF. The CDR3 region has the DNA TGCAGCGTTGAGGGGCAGGGTTACAATGAGCAGTTCTTC.

This clonotype was seen only a few times. The V and J genes are TRBV28 and TRBJ1-2; unclear D gene. Looked up from germline, CDR1 is MDHEN and CDR2 is SYDVKM. The CDR3 covers 13 residues. The V gene lost 4 bases and the J gene lost 7 bases, with 13 bases spanning the gap. Here the CDR3 reads CASSSPPGSGYTF. CDR3 bases: TGTGCCAGCAGTTCTCCCCCTGGGTCTGGCTACACCTTC.

The chain combines TRBV20-1 with TRBJ2-1; D is possibly TRBD2 (5 bases). The length of the CDR3 is 15 residues. The germline CDR1 and CDR2 sequences are DFQATT and SNEGSKA (reference sequence). With 1 base removed from V and 6 bases from J, the gap between germline ends came to 16 bases. The CDR3 DNA follows: TGCAGTGCTAGAGTGCCCGGGATGCATCCCAATGAGCAGTTCTTC. Encoded protein: CSARVPGMHPNEQFF.

The chain has TRBV12-3 or TRBV12-4 and TRBJ2-5; 9 bases are shared with TRBD2. The CDR3 runs to 14 residues. V was clipped by 5 bases and J by 3 bases; unmatched bases: 4. The CDR3 DNA is TGTGCCAGCAGTCCCTGGACTAGCGAAGAGACCCAGTACTTC. Translating it yields CASSPWTSEETQYF.

The CDR3 here is CSARASGRGDEQYF. The CDR3 DNA reads as TGCAGTGCTAGAGCCAGCGGGAGGGGCGACGAGCAGTACTTC. The V gene is TRBV20-1, the J gene TRBJ2-5; 10 positions match TRBD2. Gene TRBJ2-7 matches the end of the DNA better, so the J call may be wrong. The CDR3 is 14 amino acids. The V gene's germline CDR1 is DFQATT and CDR2 SNEGSKA (reference sequence).

The rearrangement links TRBV9 to TRBJ2-3, with 7 positions matching TRBD1. The length of the CDR3 is 14 residues. V trimming: 0 bases; J trimming: 5 bases; junction bases outside the gene matches: 3. Germline assignment: CDR1 SGDLS and CDR2 YYNGEE. CDR3 DNA sequence: TGTGCCAGCAGCGTAGAAGGGGGCAGAGATACGCAGTATTTT. Translating it yields CASSVEGGRDTQYF.

The rearrangement links TRBV20-1 to TRBJ1-1, with a possible D match to TRBD1 (5 bases). Trimming left V 1 base short and J 4 bases short, with 13 bases between. Germline CDR1 reads DFQATT; CDR2 reads SNEGSKA (reference sequence). There are 14 residues in the CDR3. The CDR3 DNA is TGCAGTGCTAGAGCCCAGCAGGGTGGCACTGAAGCTTTCTTT. The encoded protein is CSARAQQGGTEAFF.

The rearrangement links TRBV15 to TRBJ2-1; 7 bases align to TRBD1. Trimming took 1 base from V and 4 from J; bases not matched to a gene: 4. Per germline, CDR1 LNHNV and CDR2 YYDKDF (reference sequence). The CDR3 has 15 residues. In nucleotides, the CDR3 is TGTGCCACCAGCAGAGTGACAGGGACGTACAATGAGCAGTTCTTC. Translating it yields CATSRVTGTYNEQFF.

This clonotype was seen a few times. V gene TRBV25-1 combines with J gene TRBJ2-5; a possible D gene is TRBD2 (6 bases). The length of the CDR3 is 16 residues. Trimming cost V 0 bases and J 2 bases, with 13 bases left between them. Germline V gives CDR1 MGHDK, CDR2 SYGVNS. CDR3 sequence (DNA): TGTGCCAGCAGTGAATACGTCGGAGGAGGGCAAGAGACCCAGTACTTC. This translates into CASSEYVGGGQETQYF.

V and J are TRBV5-1 and TRBJ2-3; D is uncertain. This CDR3 is built from 11 residues. Germline V lookup: CDR1 SGHRS, CDR2 YFSETQ. Trimming cost V 7 bases and J 7 bases, with 10 bases left between them. CDR3 nucleotide sequence: TGCGCCAGCGCAAGAGAAAATACGCAGTATTTT. It encodes CASARENTQYF.

Many counts were recorded for this clonotype. The chain links TRBV6-5 to TRBJ1-2; TRBD1 aligns across 7 bases. After removal of 6 bases from V and 0 bases from J, the junction contained 7 bases not matched to a gene. The CDR3 runs to 15 residues. The germline gives CDR1 MNHEY, CDR2 SVGAGI. In DNA, the CDR3 is TGTGCCAGCAGGAACCAGGGGGGGACTAACTATGGCTACACCTTC. This translates into CASRNQGGTNYGYTF.

This chain joins TRBV6-1 and TRBJ2-1; TRBD2 matches 9 bases. The CDR3 spans 15 residues. CDR1 is MNHNS, CDR2 SASEGT, per germline. Trimming cost V 6 bases and J 5 bases; bases outside gene matches: 8. CDR3 nucleotide sequence: TGTGCCAGCAGGATTAGCGGGGGCCGACACAATGAGCAGTTCTTC. Its protein is CASRISGGRHNEQFF.

The J gene is TRBJ1-5, the V gene TRBV7-2; perhaps TRBD1 as D (5 bases). The V end lost 6 bases, the J end lost 4 bases, and 13 bases lay between the germline ends. The CDR3 has 14 amino acids. CDR1 and CDR2 (germline): SGHTA, FQGNSA. The DNA of the CDR3 is TGTGCCAGCAGTCCCGGGGGGACTAATCAGCCCCAGCATTTT. Residues: CASSPGGTNQPQHF. The full variable domain, its missing parts supplied by reference TRBV7-2 and TRBJ1-5, is GAGVSQSPSNKVTEKGKDVELRCDPISGHTALYWYRQSLGQGLEFLIYFQGNSAPDKSGLPSDRFSAERTGGSVSTLTIQRTQQEDSAVYLCASSPGGTNQPQHFGDGTRLSIL.

The chain combines TRBV20-1 with TRBJ2-1, with TRBD2 as a possible D gene (6 bases). Germline lookup yields CDR1 DFQATT and CDR2 SNEGSKA (reference sequence). The CDR3 length is 14 residues. Between the trimmed V and J ends, which lost 2 bases and 2 bases, there was a span of 10 bases. CDR3 DNA sequence: TGCAGTGCTAGAAGCGGGTCTGCCTACAATGAGCAGTTCTTC. This sequence encodes CSARSGSAYNEQFF.

The V and J genes are TRBV27 and TRBJ1-2; 12 bases agree with TRBD1. Germline assignment: CDR1 MNHEY and CDR2 SMNVEV (reference sequence). V was clipped by 4 bases and J by 6 bases; unmatched bases: 6. This CDR3 contains 15 residues. CDR3 protein: CASSSPGTGGDGYTF. DNA for the CDR3: TGTGCCAGCAGTTCGCCCGGGACAGGGGGCGATGGCTACACCTTC.